The sample holds many counts of the clone carrying this T cell receptor beta chain. RNA transcripts served as template for amplifying TCR beta CDR3 sequences. An opening RT-PCR round employed HTBI primers and preceded a second-round multiplex PCR. From the multiplex PCR reads, TCRdb called clonotypes with MiXCR, one entry per CDR3 protein. The sample carries 300,000 to 500,000 distinct CDR3 sequences, approximately 15% recorded once. The data were taken from a study of Graves' ophthalmopathy and Graves' hyperthyroidism. Eligible hyperthyroidism cases comprised new diagnoses of under 2 months' duration in individuals aged 18 to 65. Patients were diagnosed from clinical symptoms, serum thyroxine, TRAb, thyroid ultrasound and orbital computed tomography. PBMCs were isolated from an approximately 9.4 ml sample of fresh peripheral blood. The CDR3 sequence is 15 residues long. Trimming removed 8 bases at V and 0 bases at J, with 17 bases between. The germline gives CDR1 MNHEY, CDR2 SMNVEV (reference sequence).

The chain is built from TRBV27 and TRBJ2-7; D gene ambiguous. Sequencing was done on a sample of peripheral blood. This TCR was recovered from a woman aged 18-29 years with stable Graves' hyperthyroidism. The CDR3 region is CASGTVLRGSYEQYF. CDR3 nucleotide sequence: TGTGCCAGCGGTACCGTCCTTCGAGGCTCCTACGAGCAGTACTTC.